This TCR beta chain was observed in a study of blood T cell repertoires in COVID-19 (dated by TCRdb to 2020 to 2022). At the level of the whole study: Collaborator samples came from the United States, Italy and Spain and covered acute and convalescent phases of COVID-19. The prospective study material was composed of cDNA or gDNA derived from T cells, B-cell-depleted T cells, or PBMCs. Deeply sampled blood TCRbeta repertoires from subjects exposed to, actively infected with, or recovered from COVID-19 were included in the dataset. A freely available public database, intended as a resource for researchers studying the immune response to SARS-CoV-2, is where the repertoires were released. The samples were drawn from the first 160 participants of the ongoing ImmuneRACE study and from roughly 1,300 subjects provided by 6 global collaborators. A de-identified subject ID, COVID-19 status, age in years and sex were almost always included in the sample metadata. HLA class I and class II types, where available, came from metadata supplied by the sample provider rather than from assay-based typing.

Results and caveats for the whole study, not just this receptor: The amount of clinical and demographic metadata varied by source and participant and was provided uncurated.

On this clone: What this receptor recognizes is not known. No per-base quality is available; no much larger clone lies one base away.

At the junction V is shortened by 6 bases and J by 0 bases; bases outside the gene matches: 7. From its cysteine to its phenylalanine, the CDR3 spans 17 amino acids. The sequence is cut down to CDR3 DNA, 51 bases in frame from base 1. Per the germline V gene, MGHDK is the CDR1 and SYGVNS is the CDR2. Participants in the prospective study were enrolled through a virtual design, were aged 18 to 89 years, and lived in 24 United States geographic areas. To assign participants to cohorts, the prospective study relied on clinical history that participants themselves reported in a screening survey and a study questionnaire. ImmuneRACE Cohort 3 recovered participants were defined by two consecutive negative NP/OP PCR tests, healthcare professional clearance, or symptom resolution. In the prospective study, whole blood, serum and a nasopharyngeal or oropharyngeal swab were collected from each participant by mobile phlebotomists. Over an approximately 2-month period, participants in the prospective study had the option of providing additional blood draws and questionnaires. Prospective study blood samples were shipped either frozen or at room temperature before DNA extraction.

TCRbeta CDR3 regions were amplified from genomic DNA by means of the immunoSEQ Assay, a bias-controlled multiplex PCR. The published analysis was carried out like this. Nucleated cell counts per sample were estimated from amplification of reference gene primers within the assay. Sequence reads were collapsed and filtered to measure the absolute abundance of every unique TCRbeta CDR3 rearrangement. For each sample, productive Simpson clonality was calculated as the square root of Simpson's diversity index over productive rearrangements. TCRdb carries this immuneACCESS record with in-frame sequences only. Its versions omit some clonotypes, under half of them owing to an unresolved V gene in the studies checked, with the rest unexplained. The D gene and trimming were derived from the DNA, and the V and J assignments and clone size from that table. This sample lists some 300,000 clones; approximately 84% were detected once. Less than 4.5% of the sample goes to the ten largest clones.

This TCR was recovered from a young man who had recovered from COVID-19. Here the chain combines TRBV25-1 and TRBJ2-7; 14 bases in between match TRBD2. The sample taken for sequencing was PBMCs or T cells enriched from blood (not recorded which). For the CDR3, the sequence is CASRGLAGGPSSYEQYF. The bases read TGTGCCAGCAGAGGACTAGCGGGAGGCCCAAGCTCCTACGAGCAGTACTTC.